This entry lists 31 T cell receptor beta chains sequenced from one sample in a study of identical twins. TCRdb reanalysed the 5' RACE reads using MiXCR and keeps one entry per CDR3 protein. The repertoire has 450,000 or so distinct CDR3 sequences, about 14% of them found once; the top ten carry more than 0.5%. The same data also contributed to another study, on yellow fever vaccine responses in identical twins.

The specimen sequenced was CD4+ T cells sorted from blood. The receptors were sampled from a woman between 18 and 29 years old in good health.

This clonotype was picked up many times. The chain is built from TRBV12-3 or TRBV12-4 and TRBJ2-3; TRBD2 agrees at 15 bases. Germline trimming cut 6 bases from V and 4 bases from J; bases unmatched to any gene: 5. CDR3 length: 16 residues. Here the CDR3 DNA reads TGTGCCAGCAGAAGGACTAGCGGGGGGGCCCCAGATACGCAGTATTTT. Its protein product is CASRRTSGGAPDTQYF.

The chain couples TRBV7-2 to TRBJ1-6; no definite D call. Per the germline V gene, CDR1 is SGHTA and CDR2 is FQGNSA. This CDR3 has 14 residues. The V end lost 5 bases, the J end lost 9 bases, and 14 bases lay between the germline ends. DNA of the CDR3: TGTGCCAGCAGCCACGGGATCGTCAGTTCACCCCTCCACTTT. Residues: CASSHGIVSSPLHF.

The V gene is TRBV6-2 or TRBV6-3, the J gene TRBJ2-5, with D uncertain. The CDR3 extends over 12 amino acids. Trimming pared 3 bases from V and 4 bases from J, leaving 6 bases between. The germline gives CDR1 MNHEY, CDR2 SVGEGT. The CDR3 reads CASSYLAETQYF. The CDR3 DNA follows: TGTGCCAGCAGTTATTTAGCAGAGACCCAGTACTTC.

The J gene is TRBJ2-5, the V gene TRBV20-1; D may correspond to TRBD1 or TRBD2 (5 bases each). V gave up 4 bases and J gave up 5 bases, with 8 bases separating them. The CDR3 runs 11 residues. The germline V gene has CDR1 DFQATT and CDR2 SNEGSKA (reference sequence). CDR3 loop: CSATGRETQYF. CDR3 nucleotide sequence: TGCAGTGCTACGGGGCGGGAGACCCAGTACTTC.

The V call is TRBV5-1, the J call TRBJ2-3, with 8 bases identical to TRBD2. This CDR3 contains 16 residues. CDR1 and CDR2 from the germline V gene are SGHRS and YFSETQ. After removal of 3 bases from V and 4 bases from J, the junction contained 10 bases not matched to a gene. Here the CDR3 reads CASSWVAGTPPDTQYF. Written as DNA, the CDR3 is TGCGCCAGCAGCTGGGTAGCGGGGACCCCACCAGATACGCAGTATTTT.

The chain has TRBV6-1 and TRBJ2-3; 8 positions agree with TRBD2. With V trimmed by 6 bases and J by 4 bases, 9 bases remained unmatched. The CDR3 contains 15 residues. Germline V lookup: CDR1 MNHNS, CDR2 SASEGT. CDR3 DNA sequence: TGTGCCAGCAGCTCGGGACCGGGAGGGCCAGATACGCAGTATTTT. It codes for CASSSGPGGPDTQYF.

Turning to this clonotype: One end of the junction does not line up with germline, which may come from a read error. The chain uses TRBV7-9 and TRBJ2-4, with D unresolved. The germline V gene has CDR1 SEHNR and CDR2 FQNEAQ (reference sequence). The CDR3 is made up of 11 amino acids. Here the CDR3 DNA reads TGTGCCAGCAGCTTAGGCCCGTCCACGGACTTC. Residues: CASSLGPSTDF.

In regard to this clonotype: Germline and junction disagree at one end, which may indicate a read error. This chain connects TRBV7-9 to TRBJ2-2; D is perhaps TRBD1 (5 bases). The CDR3 runs to 16 residues. In germline, CDR1 is SEHNR, CDR2 FQNEAQ (reference sequence). The DNA for the CDR3 is TGTGCCGGCAGCTTAGCAGAGACAGTTAACACCGGGGAGCTGTTTTTT. It encodes CAGSLAETVNTGELFF.

This rearrangement joins TRBV28 to TRBJ1-1; 10 bases align to TRBD1. CDR1 is MDHEN and CDR2 is SYDVKM in the germline V gene. The CDR3 extends over 16 amino acids. Trimming at V came to 4 bases and at J to 1 base, leaving 6 bases not matched to a gene. Here the CDR3 DNA reads TGTGCCAGCAGTTCTGGGACAGGGGTTGGGAACACTGAAGCTTTCTTT. Amino acids: CASSSGTGVGNTEAFF.

This chain connects TRBV28 to TRBJ2-7; 7 positions agree with TRBD1. The CDR3 is 14 amino acids. Trimming at V came to 6 bases and at J to 0 bases, leaving 5 bases not matched to a gene. The germline gives CDR1 MDHEN, CDR2 SYDVKM. CDR3 amino acids: CASRIGTVSYEQYF. As DNA, the CDR3 is TGTGCCAGCAGAATCGGGACAGTCTCCTACGAGCAGTACTTC.

This clonotype was counted a few times. The genes are TRBV20-1 and TRBJ2-7, with D uncertain. V lost 5 bases and J lost 6, with 11 bases in between. Germline CDR1 reads DFQATT; CDR2 reads SNEGSKA (reference sequence). There are 11 residues in the CDR3. The DNA of the CDR3 is TGCAGTGCTCGGACCCCCGGCGAGCAGTACTTC. As protein: CSARTPGEQYF.

The chain couples TRBV7-2 to TRBJ2-3; D gene ambiguous. Germline CDR1 SGHTA, CDR2 FQGNSA. The CDR3 spans 15 residues. The germline V and J ends were trimmed by 3 bases and 0 bases, with 10 bases remaining between them. This CDR3 is CASSFGGYSTDTQYF. CDR3 in DNA: TGTGCCAGCAGCTTTGGCGGATATAGCACAGATACGCAGTATTTT.

The chain combines TRBV4-2 with TRBJ2-5; possibly TRBD2 for D (5 bases). The CDR3 runs to 16 residues. Looked up from germline, CDR1 is LGHNA and CDR2 is YNFKEQ. V lost 1 base to trimming and J lost 1 base, with 13 bases between them. The CDR3 nucleotides are TGTGCCAGCAGCCAAGGGCCCAGCGAGGGCCAAGAGACCCAGTACTTC. Protein product: CASSQGPSEGQETQYF.

The chain links TRBV4-2 to TRBJ2-7; the match to TRBD1 covers 10 bases. The junction had 5 bases not matched to a gene; V was cut back by 0 bases and J by 6 bases. Germline loops: CDR1 LGHNA, CDR2 YNFKEQ. The CDR3 covers 15 residues. CDR3 sequence (DNA): TGTGCCAGCAGCCAAGAAGGGACAGGGGCGGGCGAGCAGTACTTC. Its translation: CASSQEGTGAGEQYF.

This clonotype was detected only a few times. The chain couples TRBV6-5 to TRBJ1-1; possibly TRBD1 for D (5 bases). V dropped 1 base and J dropped 0 bases, with 9 bases sitting between them. The CDR3 has 15 amino acids. In germline, CDR1 is MNHEY, CDR2 SVGAGI. The chain's CDR3 is CASSYFVGVNTEAFF. CDR3 bases: TGTGCCAGCAGTTACTTTGTGGGGGTGAACACTGAAGCTTTCTTT.

This clonotype has a handful of counts. The genes are TRBV6-5 and TRBJ2-7; D ambiguous. The germline V and J ends were trimmed by 5 bases and 7 bases, with 9 bases remaining between them. The V gene's germline CDR1 is MNHEY and CDR2 SVGAGI. The CDR3 spans 11 residues. As DNA, the CDR3 is TGTGCCAGCAGTCGCCAGACTGAGCAGTACTTC. Its protein product is CASSRQTEQYF.

The rearrangement uses TRBV6-5 and TRBJ2-7; TRBD2 agrees at 12 bases. V lost 4 bases to trimming and J lost 6 bases; unmatched junction nucleotides: 10. The CDR3 has 16 amino acids. The V gene's germline CDR1 is MNHEY and CDR2 SVGAGI. The CDR3 nucleotides read TGTGCCAGCAGTTGGACCTCTAGCGGGAGGGCCGCCGAGCAGTACTTC. The encoded protein is CASSWTSSGRAAEQYF.

This clonotype occurred many times. This rearrangement joins TRBV12-3 or TRBV12-4 to TRBJ2-1; TRBD2 is a possible D gene (6 bases). V lost 0 bases, J lost 6 bases, and 15 bases lay in between. The CDR3 contains 16 residues. CDR3 nucleotide sequence: TGTGCCAGCAGTTTAGCGTCGGCGGGATTAGGCAATGAGCAGTTCTTC. Translation: CASSLASAGLGNEQFF.

This clonotype was counted at least ten times. The chain is built from TRBV7-2 and TRBJ2-7; D is unresolved. V lost 3 bases and J lost 1, with 10 bases in between. Germline V gene data show CDR1 as SGHTA and CDR2 as FQGNSA. The CDR3 is 14 amino acids. The CDR3 nucleotides read TGTGCCAGCAGCTTCGTGGGGAAATCCTACGAGCAGTACTTC. Translation gives CASSFVGKSYEQYF.

The chain employs TRBV12-3 or TRBV12-4 and TRBJ2-7, with D possibly being TRBD1 or TRBD2 (6 bases each). This CDR3 region has 19 residues. The CDR3 here is CTRSFPRGGRREDIGEQYF. CDR3 DNA: TGTACCCGCAGTTTCCCCAGGGGCGGTCGGCGGGAAGATATCGGCGAGCAGTACTTC.

This clonotype has just a few counts. This CDR3 reads CSATKTGEETQYF. CDR3 nucleotide sequence: TGCAGTGCTACCAAGACAGGGGAAGAGACCCAGTACTTC. The chain joins TRBV20-1 to TRBJ2-5, with 8 bases that match TRBD1. The V gene end was trimmed by 4 bases and the J gene end by 3 bases; junction bases not matched to a gene: 4. The CDR3 covers 13 residues. Germline CDR1 and CDR2: DFQATT and SNEGSKA (reference sequence).

This chain links TRBV6-5 with TRBJ2-3; the match to TRBD2 covers 11 bases. The germline gives CDR1 MNHEY, CDR2 SVGAGI. Trimming took 2 bases from V and 2 from J; bases not matched to a gene: 6. The CDR3 has 17 residues. The CDR3, as DNA: TGTGCCAGCAGTTACCTTGGGACTAGCGGAGTCACAGATACGCAGTATTTT. Protein sequence: CASSYLGTSGVTDTQYF.

The chain joins TRBV20-1 to TRBJ2-1, with 10 positions matching TRBD1. This CDR3 comprises 13 residues. Per the germline V gene, CDR1 is DFQATT and CDR2 is SNEGSKA (reference sequence). The junction had 8 bases not matched to a gene; V was cut back by 6 bases and J by 9 bases. CDR3 residues: CSASKGQGFEQFF. The CDR3, as DNA: TGCAGTGCCTCGAAGGGACAGGGGTTTGAGCAGTTCTTC.

The V call is TRBV4-1, the J call TRBJ2-7; D unclear. V lost 4 bases, J lost 2 bases, and 9 bases lay in between. There are 13 residues in the CDR3. In germline, CDR1 is MGHRA, CDR2 YSYEKL. CDR3 sequence reads: CASSRQATYEQYF. In DNA form, the CDR3 reads TGCGCCAGCAGCCGCCAGGCTACCTACGAGCAGTACTTC.

This clonotype turned up a few times. This sequence joins TRBV5-1 and TRBJ1-1; TRBD1 matches at 10 bases. V was pared by 0 bases and J by 8 bases, with 1 base of the junction left unmatched. The CDR3 has 13 amino acids. The germline gives CDR1 SGHRS, CDR2 YFSETQ. CDR3 in DNA: TGCGCCAGCAGCTTGGGGGACAGGGGAGAAGCTTTCTTT. Its protein product is CASSLGDRGEAFF.

This clonotype was seen more than once but under ten times. The CDR3 region has the DNA TGTGCCAGCAGCTCTAGGACGGACCTGAACACTGAAGCTTTCTTT. This encodes CASSSRTDLNTEAFF. V gene TRBV7-2 combines with J gene TRBJ1-1; D unclear. V gave up 4 bases and J gave up 0 bases, with 12 bases separating them. This CDR3 has 15 residues. The V gene's germline CDR1 is SGHTA and CDR2 FQGNSA.

V is TRBV6-2 or TRBV6-3 and J is TRBJ1-1; tentative D call: TRBD1 (6 bases). Germline-derived CDR1 and CDR2 are MNHEY and SVGEGT. This CDR3 contains 12 residues. Trimming left V 7 bases short and J 4 bases short, with 10 bases between. CDR3 in amino acids: CASNQGSTEAFF. CDR3 nucleotides: TGTGCCAGCAATCAGGGGAGCACTGAAGCTTTCTTT.

This clonotype occurred a few times. The V gene is TRBV29-1, the J gene TRBJ2-1; TRBD1 is a possible D gene (7 bases). The CDR3 extends over 12 amino acids. Germline V gene data show CDR1 as SQVTM and CDR2 as ANQGSEA. Trimming took off 8 bases at V and 2 bases at J, with 10 bases between the two ends. In DNA, the CDR3 is TGCAGCTTCAGGGGGGCCTACAATGAGCAGTTCTTC. Translated: CSFRGAYNEQFF.

The chain has TRBV20-1 and TRBJ2-1; 9 bases are a match to TRBD1. Trimming at V came to 1 base and at J to 5 bases, leaving 6 bases not matched to a gene. CDR1 is DFQATT, CDR2 SNEGSKA, per germline (reference sequence). This CDR3 is 15 amino acids long. CDR3 loop: CSARAGTGKNNEQFF. CDR3 nucleotide sequence: TGCAGTGCTAGAGCTGGGACAGGGAAGAACAATGAGCAGTTCTTC.

The rearrangement links TRBV20-1 to TRBJ2-3, with TRBD2 identical over 10 bases. V dropped 6 bases and J dropped 3; count of bases not matched to a gene: 6. The germline V gene has CDR1 DFQATT and CDR2 SNEGSKA (reference sequence). The CDR3 length is 14 residues. CDR3 sequence: CSAKLAGLTDTQYF. The DNA of the CDR3 is TGCAGTGCAAAACTAGCGGGGTTAACAGATACGCAGTATTTT.

This clonotype showed up many times. This chain joins TRBV7-9 and TRBJ2-1, with no clear D. Looked up from germline, CDR1 is SEHNR and CDR2 is FQNEAQ (reference sequence). The CDR3 consists of 12 residues. Trimming removed 5 bases at V and 0 bases at J, with 2 bases between. This chain's CDR3 is CASSNSYNEQFF. In nucleotides, the CDR3 is TGTGCCAGCAGCAACTCCTACAATGAGCAGTTCTTC.